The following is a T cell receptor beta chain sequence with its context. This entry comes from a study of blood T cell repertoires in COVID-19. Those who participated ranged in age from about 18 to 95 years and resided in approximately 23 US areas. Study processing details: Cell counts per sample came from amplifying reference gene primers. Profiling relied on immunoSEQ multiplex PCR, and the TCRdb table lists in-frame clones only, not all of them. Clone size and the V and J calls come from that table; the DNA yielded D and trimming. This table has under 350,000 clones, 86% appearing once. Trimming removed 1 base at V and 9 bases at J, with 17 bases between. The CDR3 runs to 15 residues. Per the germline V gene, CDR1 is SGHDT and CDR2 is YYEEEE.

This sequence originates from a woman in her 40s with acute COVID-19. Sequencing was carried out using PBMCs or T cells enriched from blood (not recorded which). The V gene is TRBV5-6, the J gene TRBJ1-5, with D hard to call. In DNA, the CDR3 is TGTGCCAGCAGCTTGTGGAGGGCTGGGATCTCGCCCCAGCATTTT. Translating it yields CASSLWRAGISPQHF. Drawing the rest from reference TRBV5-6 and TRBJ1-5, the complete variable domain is DAGVTQSPTHLIKTRGQQVTLRCSPKSGHDTVSWYQQALGQGPQFIFQYYEEEERQRGNFPDRFSGHQFPNYSSELNVNALLLGDSALYLCASSLWRAGISPQHFGDGTRLSIL.